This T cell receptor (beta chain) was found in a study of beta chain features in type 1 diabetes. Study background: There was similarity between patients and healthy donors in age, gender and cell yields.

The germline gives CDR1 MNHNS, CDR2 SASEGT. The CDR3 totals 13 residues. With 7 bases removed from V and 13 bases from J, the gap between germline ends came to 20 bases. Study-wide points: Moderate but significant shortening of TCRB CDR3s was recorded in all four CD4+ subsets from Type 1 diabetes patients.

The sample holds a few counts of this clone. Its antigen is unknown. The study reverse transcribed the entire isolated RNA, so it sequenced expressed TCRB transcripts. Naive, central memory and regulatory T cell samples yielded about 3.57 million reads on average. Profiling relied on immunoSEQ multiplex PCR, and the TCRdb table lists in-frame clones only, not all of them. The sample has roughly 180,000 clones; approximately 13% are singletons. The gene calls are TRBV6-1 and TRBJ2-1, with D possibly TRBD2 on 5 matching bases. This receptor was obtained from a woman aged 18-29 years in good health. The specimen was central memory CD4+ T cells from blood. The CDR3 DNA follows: TGTGCCAGCACCCCACCGGGTCGGGGTGGACAGTTCTTC. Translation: CASTPPGRGGQFF.